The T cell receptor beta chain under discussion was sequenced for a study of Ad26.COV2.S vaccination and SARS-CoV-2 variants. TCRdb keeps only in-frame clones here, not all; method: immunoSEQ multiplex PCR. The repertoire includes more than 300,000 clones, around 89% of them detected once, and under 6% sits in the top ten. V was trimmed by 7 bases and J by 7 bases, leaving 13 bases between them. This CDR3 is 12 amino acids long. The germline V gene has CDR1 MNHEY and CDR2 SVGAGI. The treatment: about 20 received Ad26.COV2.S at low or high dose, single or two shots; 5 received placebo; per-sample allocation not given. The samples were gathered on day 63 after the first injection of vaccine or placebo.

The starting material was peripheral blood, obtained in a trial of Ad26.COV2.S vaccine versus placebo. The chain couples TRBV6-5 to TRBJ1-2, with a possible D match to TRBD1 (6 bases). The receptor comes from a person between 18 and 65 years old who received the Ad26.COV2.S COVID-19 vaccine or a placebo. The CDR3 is CASTPHRAGYTF. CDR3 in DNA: TGTGCCAGCACCCCCCACAGGGCTGGCTACACCTTC.